The clone carrying this T cell receptor (beta chain) was found many times. What it binds is unknown. The junction differs from germline at one of its ends, possibly a read error. This sample is drawn from a study of CD8+CD57+ T cells in acquired aplastic anemia. Germline V gene sequence: CDR1 MGHRA, CDR2 YSYEKL. The CDR3 loop spans 17 amino acids. Individuals selected for sequencing had exhibited CD8+CD57+ cell expansion on flow cytometry. Receipt of therapy had not occurred in any patient by the time of blood sampling. Study conclusions and caveats: Common to patients and controls were about 31 CD8+ CDR3 sequences. Patient and control CD8+ Simpson's diversity was not significantly different.

Investigators profiled TCR beta VDJ and CDR3 from genomic DNA template. TCRdb passed the reads through MiXCR, listing each CDR3 protein once. The profile shows nearly 60,000 distinct CDR3 sequences, about 56% of them singletons. The sequence came from a human donor with aplastic anemia. The chain carries TRBV4-1 and TRBJ1-1; possibly TRBD1 for D (6 bases). The sequenced sample consisted of sorted CD4+, CD8+, or CD8+CD57+ T cells (not recorded which) from PBMCs. The CDR3 reads CASNQEAKPGQNTEAFF. As DNA, the CDR3 is TGCGCCAGCAACCAAGAAGCGAAACCGGGACAGAACACTGAAGCTTTCTTT.